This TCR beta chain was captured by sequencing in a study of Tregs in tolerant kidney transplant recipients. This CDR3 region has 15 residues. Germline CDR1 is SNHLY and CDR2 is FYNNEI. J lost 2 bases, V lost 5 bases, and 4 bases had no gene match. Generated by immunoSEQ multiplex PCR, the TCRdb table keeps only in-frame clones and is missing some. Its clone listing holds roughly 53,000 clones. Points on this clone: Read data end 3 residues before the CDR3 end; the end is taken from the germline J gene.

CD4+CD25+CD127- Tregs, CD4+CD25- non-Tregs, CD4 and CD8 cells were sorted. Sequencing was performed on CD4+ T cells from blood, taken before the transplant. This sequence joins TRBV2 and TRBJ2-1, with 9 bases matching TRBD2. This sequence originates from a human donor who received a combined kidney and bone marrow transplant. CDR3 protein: CASSPSGMAYNEQFF. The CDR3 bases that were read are TGTGCCAGCAGTCCTAGCGGGATGGCCTACAATGAG.